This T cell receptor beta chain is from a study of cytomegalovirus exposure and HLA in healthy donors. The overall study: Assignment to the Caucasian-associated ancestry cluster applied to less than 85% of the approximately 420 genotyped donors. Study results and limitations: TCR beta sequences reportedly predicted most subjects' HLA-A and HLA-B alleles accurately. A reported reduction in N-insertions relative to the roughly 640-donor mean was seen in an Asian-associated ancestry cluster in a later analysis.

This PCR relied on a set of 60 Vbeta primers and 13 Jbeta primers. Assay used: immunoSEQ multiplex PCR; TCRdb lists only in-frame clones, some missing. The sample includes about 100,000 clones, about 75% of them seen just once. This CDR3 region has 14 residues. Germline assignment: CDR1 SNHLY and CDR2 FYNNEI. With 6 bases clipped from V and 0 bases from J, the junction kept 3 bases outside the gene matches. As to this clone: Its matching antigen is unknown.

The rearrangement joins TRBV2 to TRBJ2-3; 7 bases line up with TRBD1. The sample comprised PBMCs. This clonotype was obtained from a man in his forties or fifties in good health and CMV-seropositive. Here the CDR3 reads CASSRTGSTDTQYF. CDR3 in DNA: TGTGCCAGCAGCAGGACAGGTAGCACAGATACGCAGTATTTT.